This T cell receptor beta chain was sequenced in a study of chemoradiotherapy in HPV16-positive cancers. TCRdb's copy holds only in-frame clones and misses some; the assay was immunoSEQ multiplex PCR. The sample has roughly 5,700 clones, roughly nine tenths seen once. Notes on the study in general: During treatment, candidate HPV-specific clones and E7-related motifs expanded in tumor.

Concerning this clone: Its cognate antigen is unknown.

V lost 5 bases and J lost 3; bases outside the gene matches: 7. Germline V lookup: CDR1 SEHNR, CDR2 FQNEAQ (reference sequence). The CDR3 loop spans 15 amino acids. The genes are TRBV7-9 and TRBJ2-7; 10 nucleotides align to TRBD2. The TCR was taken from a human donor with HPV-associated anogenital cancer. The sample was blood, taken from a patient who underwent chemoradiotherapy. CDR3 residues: CASSGAGGARYEQYF. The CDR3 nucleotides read TGTGCCAGCAGCGGAGCGGGGGGGGCCCGCTACGAGCAGTACTTC.